These 5 T cell receptor beta chains share one sample of origin, sequenced in a study of T cells in Graves' hyperthyroidism and ophthalmopathy. Amplification of TCR beta CDR3 regions used RNA as the template. The primer set for the first-round RT-PCR of the TCR CDR3 was HTBI. TCRdb redid the calling of the multiplex PCR reads with MiXCR, one entry per CDR3 protein. Here the sample spans under 400,000 distinct CDR3 sequences, 15% to 19% being singletons. Sequenced: blood. These TCRs come from a woman aged 18-35 years with Graves' hyperthyroidism that later progressed to Graves' ophthalmopathy.

This clonotype was counted at least ten times. The V gene is TRBV7-9, the J gene TRBJ2-7; 7 positions match TRBD1. The germline V gene encodes CDR1 SEHNR and CDR2 FQNEAQ (reference sequence). Losses at the gene ends were 2 bases for V and 3 bases for J; bases not matched to a gene: 16. The CDR3 spans 18 residues. In DNA form, the CDR3 reads TGTGCCAGCAGCTTAAGCCGGGACAGCCATTTTCTCCGCTACGAGCAGTACTTC. This translates into CASSLSRDSHFLRYEQYF.

Many counts were recorded for this clonotype. This rearrangement joins TRBV28 to TRBJ1-6, with 9 bases that match TRBD1. The germline CDR1 and CDR2 sequences are MDHEN and SYDVKM. Trimming removed 5 bases from V and 13 bases from J; junction bases left unmatched: 12. This CDR3 has 15 amino acids. In DNA, the CDR3 is TGTGCCAGCAGTCTCACCGGGACAGGGTCTGATCCCCTCCACTTT. Translated, it gives CASSLTGTGSDPLHF.

The CDR3 DNA follows: TGTGCCAGCAGTTCCACACACAAACAGGGCTCTGGGGCCAACGTCCTGACTTTC. Translated, it gives CASSSTHKQGSGANVLTF. The rearrangement links TRBV27 to TRBJ2-6; a weak D match, TRBD1 (6 bases). Trimming removed 4 bases from V and 0 bases from J, with 16 bases in between. Germline V lookup: CDR1 MNHEY, CDR2 SMNVEV (reference sequence). This CDR3 comprises 18 residues.

This clonotype was detected ten times or more. This chain uses TRBV6-1 with TRBJ2-5; the D call may be TRBD1 or TRBD2 (5 bases each). Per the germline V gene, CDR1 is MNHNS and CDR2 is SASEGT. There are 15 residues in the CDR3. V was clipped by 5 bases and J by 5 bases, with 18 bases between them. The CDR3 reads CASSPPGRTTETQYF. The CDR3 DNA reads as TGTGCCAGCAGTCCCCCGGGACGGACGACGGAGACCCAGTACTTC.

There are many counts of this clonotype. The rearrangement uses TRBV30 and TRBJ2-1; 13 nucleotides line up with TRBD2. There are 14 residues in the CDR3. The V segment lost 2 bases and the J segment 8 bases; nucleotides outside the gene matches: 3. The germline V gene has CDR1 GTSNPN and CDR2 SVGIG (reference sequence). In DNA form, the CDR3 reads TGTGCCTGGAGTCGGACTAGCGGGAGTCATGAGCAGTTCTTC. Translated, it gives CAWSRTSGSHEQFF.